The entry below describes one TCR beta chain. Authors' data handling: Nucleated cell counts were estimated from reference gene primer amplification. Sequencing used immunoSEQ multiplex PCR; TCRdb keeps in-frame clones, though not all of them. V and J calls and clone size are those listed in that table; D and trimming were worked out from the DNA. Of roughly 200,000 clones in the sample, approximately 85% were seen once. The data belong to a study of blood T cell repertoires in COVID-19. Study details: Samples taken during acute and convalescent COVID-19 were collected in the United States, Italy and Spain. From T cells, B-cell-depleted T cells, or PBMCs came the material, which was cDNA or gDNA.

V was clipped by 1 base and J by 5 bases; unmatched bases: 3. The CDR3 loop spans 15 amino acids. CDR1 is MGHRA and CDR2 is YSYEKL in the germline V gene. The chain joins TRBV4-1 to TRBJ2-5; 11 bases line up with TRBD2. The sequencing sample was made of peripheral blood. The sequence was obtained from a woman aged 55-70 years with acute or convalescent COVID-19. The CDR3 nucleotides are TGCGCCAGCAGCCAAGGACTAGCGGGACGGGAGACCCAGTACTTC. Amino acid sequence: CASSQGLAGRETQYF.